This is a list of T cell receptor beta chains from one sample in a study of T cell responses to AZD1222 COVID-19 vaccine. TCRdb's table, derived via immunoSEQ multiplex PCR, lists solely in-frame clones and lacks some. The sample yields roughly 91,000 clones, approximately 89% seen once. This specimen was peripheral blood, taken on day 0 of AZD1222 vaccination. Source of these receptors: an adult in good health. Both conserved end residues are part of each CDR3. A D gene is named only where the DNA matches it firmly. The listing skips clone size in some rows; elsewhere it reads once, few, many or a size class.

d_gene,j_gene,v_gene,abundance,CDR3nt,CDR3aa
NA,TRBJ2-2,TRBV24-1,NA,TGTGCCACCAGTGAACTAGACACCGGGGAGCTGTTTTTT,CATSELDTGELFF
NA,TRBJ2-3,TRBV12-5,NA,TGTGCTAGTGGTTTGGGCGACAGTGGAAGAACAGATACGCAGTATTTT,CASGLGDSGRTDTQYF
NA,TRBJ1-1,TRBV9,NA,TGTGCCAGCAGCGTAGGCGGAGGGTGGTCATCGAATGGTAATGAAGCTTTCTTT,CASSVGGGWSSNGNEAFF
NA,TRBJ2-5,TRBV18,NA,TGTGCCAGCTCACCTACAGCGGGAGAGACCCAGTACTTC,CASSPTAGETQYF
NA,TRBJ1-1,TRBV18,NA,TGTGCCAGCTCACCATATGAAAGGGGGAACACTGAAGCTTTCTTT,CASSPYERGNTEAFF
NA,TRBJ2-1,TRBV6-4,NA,TGTGCCAGCAGCGTGACTAGTTCCCGCCTCAATGAGCAGTTCTTC,CASSVTSSRLNEQFF
NA,TRBJ1-2,TRBV15,NA,TGTGCCACCAGCAGAGAAGACACCCGGTGGGGGTATGGCTACACCTTC,CATSREDTRWGYGYTF
TRBD1,TRBJ2-7,TRBV18,once,TGTGCCAGCTCACCGGGACAGCCTCCCACCTACGAGCAGTACTTC,CASSPGQPPTYEQYF
NA,TRBJ1-5,TRBV23-1,NA,TGCGCCCCCGTGCAGTGGCAGGGATATAGCAATCAGCCCCAGCATTTT,CAPVQWQGYSNQPQHF
TRBD2,TRBJ2-5,TRBV29-1,NA,TGCAGCCCGCGACTAGCGGGGCAAGAGACCCAGTACTTC,CSPRLAGQETQYF
NA,TRBJ1-3,TRBV18,NA,TGTGCCAGCTCATCGGGACCATTAAACTCTGGAAACACCATATATTTT,CASSSGPLNSGNTIYF
NA,TRBJ1-1,TRBV4-3,NA,TGCGCCAGCAGCCAAGAACCGGGACATATGAACACTGAAGCTTTCTTT,CASSQEPGHMNTEAFF
TRBD2,TRBJ2-5,TRBV6-5,NA,TGTGCCAGCAGTCCCGGGACTAGAGAGACCCAGTACTTC,CASSPGTRETQYF
TRBD2,TRBJ2-7,TRBV18,NA,TGTGCCAGCTCACCACCGGGACTAGCGGGGAGCCGATCCTACGAGCAGTACTTC,CASSPPGLAGSRSYEQYF
NA,TRBJ2-2,TRBV7-2,NA,TGTGCCAGCAGCCCATACACCGGGGAGCTGTTTTTT,CASSPYTGELFF
TRBD1,TRBJ1-3,TRBV5-1,once,TGCGCCAGCAGCTTGGAGGGACAGGGGTCTGGAAACACCATATATTTT,CASSLEGQGSGNTIYF
NA,TRBJ2-7,TRBV4-1,few,TGCGCCAGCAGCCAAGGGTCCACGACCTACGAGCAGTACTTC,CASSQGSTTYEQYF
TRBD1,TRBJ1-6,TRBV18,NA,TGTGCCAGCTCACCGGGACAGGGGAATTCACCCCTCCACTTT,CASSPGQGNSPLHF
NA,TRBJ1-1,TRBV28,NA,TGTGCCAGCAGTTCTACCGGGGATCCCATGAACACTGAAGCTTTCTTT,CASSSTGDPMNTEAFF
TRBD2,TRBJ2-1,TRBV11-2,NA,TGTGCCAGCAGCATACTAGCGGGGGTTGAGCAGTTCTTC,CASSILAGVEQFF